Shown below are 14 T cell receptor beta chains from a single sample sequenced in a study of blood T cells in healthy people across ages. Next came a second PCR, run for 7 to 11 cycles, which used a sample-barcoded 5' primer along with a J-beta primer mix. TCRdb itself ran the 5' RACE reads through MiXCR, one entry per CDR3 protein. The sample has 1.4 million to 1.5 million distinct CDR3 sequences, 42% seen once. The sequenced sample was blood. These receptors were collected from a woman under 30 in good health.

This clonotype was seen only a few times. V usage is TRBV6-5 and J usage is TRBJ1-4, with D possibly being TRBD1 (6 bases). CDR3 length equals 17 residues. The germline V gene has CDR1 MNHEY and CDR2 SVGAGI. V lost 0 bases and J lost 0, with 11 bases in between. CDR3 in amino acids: CASSYSGRGPTNEKLFF. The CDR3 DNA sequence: TGTGCCAGCAGTTACTCGGGCAGGGGTCCAACTAATGAAAAACTGTTTTTT.

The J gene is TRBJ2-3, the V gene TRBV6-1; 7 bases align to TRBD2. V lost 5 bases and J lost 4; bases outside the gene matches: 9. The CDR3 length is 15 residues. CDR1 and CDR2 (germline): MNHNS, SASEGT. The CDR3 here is CASSLGRREADTQYF. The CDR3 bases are TGTGCCAGCAGTTTAGGGAGACGGGAGGCAGATACGCAGTATTTT.

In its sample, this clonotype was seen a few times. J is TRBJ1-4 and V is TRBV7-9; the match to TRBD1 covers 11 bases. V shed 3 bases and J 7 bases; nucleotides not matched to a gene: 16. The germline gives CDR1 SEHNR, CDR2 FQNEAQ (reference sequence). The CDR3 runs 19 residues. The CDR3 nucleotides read TGTGCCAGCAGCTTGGACTCACCGGGACAGGGGGTCTTAGGTGAAAAACTGTTTTTT. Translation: CASSLDSPGQGVLGEKLFF.

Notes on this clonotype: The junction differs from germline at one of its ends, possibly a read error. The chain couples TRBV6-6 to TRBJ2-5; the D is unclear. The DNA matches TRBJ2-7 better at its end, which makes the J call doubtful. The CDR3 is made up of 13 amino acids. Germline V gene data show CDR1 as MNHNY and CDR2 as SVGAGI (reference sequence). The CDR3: CASSDSTLYEQYF. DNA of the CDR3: TGTGCCAGCAGTGACTCGACCTTATACGAGCAGTACTTC.

CDR3 sequence: CASSLTRVLESNQPQHF. As DNA, the CDR3 is TGTGCCAGCAGTCTGACCAGGGTGTTGGAGAGCAATCAGCCCCAGCATTTT. This chain uses TRBV2 with TRBJ1-5; D might be TRBD1 (5 bases). V lost 5 bases to trimming and J lost 1 base, with 18 bases between them. CDR1 SNHLY and CDR2 FYNNEI come from the germline V gene. The CDR3 sequence is 17 residues long.

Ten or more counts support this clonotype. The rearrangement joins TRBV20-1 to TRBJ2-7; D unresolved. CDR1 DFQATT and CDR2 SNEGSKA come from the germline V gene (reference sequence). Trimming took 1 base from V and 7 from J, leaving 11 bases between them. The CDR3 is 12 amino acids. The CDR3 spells CSARVKEREQYF. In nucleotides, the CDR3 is TGCAGTGCTAGAGTTAAGGAACGGGAGCAGTACTTC.

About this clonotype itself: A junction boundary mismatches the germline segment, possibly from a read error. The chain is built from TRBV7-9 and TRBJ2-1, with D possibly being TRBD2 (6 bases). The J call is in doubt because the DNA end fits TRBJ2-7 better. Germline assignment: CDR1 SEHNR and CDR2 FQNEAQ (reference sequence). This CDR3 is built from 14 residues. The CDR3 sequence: CASGLAADYNEQYF. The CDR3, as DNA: TGTGCCAGCGGCTTAGCGGCGGACTACAATGAGCAGTACTTC.

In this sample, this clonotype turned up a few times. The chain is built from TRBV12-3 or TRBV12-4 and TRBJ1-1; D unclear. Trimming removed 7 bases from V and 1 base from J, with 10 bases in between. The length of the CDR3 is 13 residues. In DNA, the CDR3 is TGTGCCAGCATTCGACGGGGGAACACTGAAGCTTTCTTT. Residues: CASIRRGNTEAFF.

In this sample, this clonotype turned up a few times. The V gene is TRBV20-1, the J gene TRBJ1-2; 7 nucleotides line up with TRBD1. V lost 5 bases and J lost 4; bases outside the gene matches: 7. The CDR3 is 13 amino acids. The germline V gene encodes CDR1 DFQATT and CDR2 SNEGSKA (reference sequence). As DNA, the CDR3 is TGCAGTGCTGGGAACAGGGGAGGCTATGGCTACACCTTC. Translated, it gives CSAGNRGGYGYTF.

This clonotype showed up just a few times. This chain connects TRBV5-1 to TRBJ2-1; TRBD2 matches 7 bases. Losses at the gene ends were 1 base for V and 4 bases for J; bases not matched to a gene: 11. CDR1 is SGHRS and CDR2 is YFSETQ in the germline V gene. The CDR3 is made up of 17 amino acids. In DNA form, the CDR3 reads TGCGCCAGCAGCTTGCGGGCCGGGACTACCCCATACAATGAGCAGTTCTTC. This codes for CASSLRAGTTPYNEQFF.

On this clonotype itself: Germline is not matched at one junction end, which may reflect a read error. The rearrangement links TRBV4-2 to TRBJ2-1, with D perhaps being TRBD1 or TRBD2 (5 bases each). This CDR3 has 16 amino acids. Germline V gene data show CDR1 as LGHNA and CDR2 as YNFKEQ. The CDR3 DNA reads TGTGTCAGCAGCCATAACCGGGACGGTGGCCTCGATGAGCAGTTCTTC. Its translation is CVSSHNRDGGLDEQFF.

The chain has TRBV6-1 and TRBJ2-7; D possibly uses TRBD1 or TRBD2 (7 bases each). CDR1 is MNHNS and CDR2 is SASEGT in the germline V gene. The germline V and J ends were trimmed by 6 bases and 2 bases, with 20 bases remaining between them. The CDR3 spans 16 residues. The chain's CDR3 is CASRKAGDSPTYEQYF. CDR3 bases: TGTGCCAGCAGAAAGGCGGGGGACAGTCCCACCTACGAGCAGTACTTC.

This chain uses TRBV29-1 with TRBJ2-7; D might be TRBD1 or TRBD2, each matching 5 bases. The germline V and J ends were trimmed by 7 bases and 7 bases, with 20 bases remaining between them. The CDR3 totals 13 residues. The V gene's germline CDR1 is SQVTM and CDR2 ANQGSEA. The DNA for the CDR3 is TGCAGCGCTGCGCTCCTAGGGACGGGGGAGCAGTACTTC. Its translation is CSAALLGTGEQYF.

CDR3 coding DNA: TGCGCCAGCAGCTTGCCGACTAGCGGGGGGGGAGATACGCAGTATTTT. Amino acids: CASSLPTSGGGDTQYF. This chain links TRBV5-1 with TRBJ2-3; TRBD2 aligns across 14 bases. The CDR3 has 16 amino acids. The ends lost 1 base at V and 5 bases at J; junction bases unmatched: 3. The germline V gene encodes CDR1 SGHRS and CDR2 YFSETQ.